A single sample gave rise to the 25 T cell receptor beta chains below, sequenced in a study of OX40 agonist ivuxolimab in advanced cancers. The assay was immunoSEQ multiplex PCR, and TCRdb's table has in-frame clones only and misses some. The sample shows approximately 45,000 clones, roughly 90% of them seen only once. The material sequenced was CD4+ or CD8+ T cells sorted from blood, taken in a trial of the OX40 agonist ivuxolimab. These receptor sequences come from an adult with an advanced solid tumor such as melanoma, head and neck, liver or kidney cancer.

This chain connects TRBV7-3 to TRBJ2-3; the D is unclear. The germline gives CDR1 SGHTA, CDR2 FQGTGA. V lost 2 bases and J 1 base, leaving 4 bases between the germline ends. This CDR3 contains 13 residues. CDR3 loop: CASSLWGTDTQYF. CDR3 DNA sequence: TGTGCCAGCAGCTTATGGGGCACAGATACGCAGTATTTT.

This clone was recorded a few times. The chain uses TRBV19 and TRBJ2-1; TRBD2 matches 7 bases. Germline V gene data show CDR1 as LNHDA and CDR2 as SQIVND (reference sequence). There are 15 residues in the CDR3. With V trimmed by 5 bases and J by 1 base, 5 bases remained unmatched. The CDR3 is CASSSLAASYNEQFF. The CDR3 nucleotides read TGTGCCAGTAGTTCGCTAGCGGCTTCCTACAATGAGCAGTTCTTC.

The chain recombines TRBV5-6 with TRBJ2-7, with 9 bases identical to TRBD1. Trimming at V came to 1 base and at J to 0 bases, leaving 2 bases not matched to a gene. From germline, CDR1 is SGHDT and CDR2 YYEEEE. This CDR3 comprises 15 residues. The CDR3 nucleotides read TGTGCCAGCAGCTTGAAGACAGGGGGCTCCTACGAGCAGTACTTC. It is translated as CASSLKTGGSYEQYF. Together with reference TRBV5-6 and TRBJ2-7, the CDR3 gives the full variable domain: DAGVTQSPTHLIKTRGQQVTLRCSPKSGHDTVSWYQQALGQGPQFIFQYYEEEERQRGNFPDRFSGHQFPNYSSELNVNALLLGDSALYLCASSLKTGGSYEQYFGPGTRLTVT.

The V gene is TRBV5-1, the J gene TRBJ1-2; 7 positions match TRBD1. This CDR3 comprises 18 residues. Germline V lookup: CDR1 SGHRS, CDR2 YFSETQ. V lost 4 bases, J lost 6 bases, and 21 bases stayed unmatched. The CDR3: CASSTGTVFSSGSHGYTF. CDR3 DNA sequence: TGCGCCAGCAGCACCGGGACAGTTTTTTCGTCCGGGTCTCATGGCTACACCTTC.

The chain links TRBV7-3 to TRBJ2-1; 7 bases are a match to TRBD1. Losses at the gene ends were 6 bases for V and 6 bases for J; bases not matched to a gene: 8. The CDR3 extends over 14 amino acids. Germline V CDR1 and CDR2: SGHTA, FQGTGA. The chain's CDR3 is CASSFLRDSNEQFF. The CDR3 coding sequence is TGTGCCAGCAGTTTTCTCCGGGACAGCAATGAGCAGTTCTTC.

The chain couples TRBV7-9 to TRBJ1-1; perhaps TRBD1 as D (5 bases). This CDR3 is built from 15 residues. Trimming left V 5 bases short and J 2 bases short, with 15 bases between. The V gene's germline CDR1 is SEHNR and CDR2 FQNEAQ (reference sequence). The CDR3 DNA is TGTGCCAGCAGCCCAGGGACGCTTATTAACACTGAAGCTTTCTTT. This gives the protein CASSPGTLINTEAFF.

J is TRBJ2-5 and V is TRBV13, with 11 bases fitting TRBD2. CDR1 is PRHDT, CDR2 FYEKMQ, per germline (reference sequence). The CDR3 runs 14 residues. J was trimmed by 6 bases and V by 4 bases; bases with no gene match: 4. The CDR3 nucleotides are TGTGCCAGCAGCTATAGCGGGAGGGCCCAGACCCAGTACTTC. This translates into CASSYSGRAQTQYF.

V and J are TRBV11-1 and TRBJ2-5, with TRBD1 as a possible D gene (5 bases). Germline loops: CDR1 SGHAT, CDR2 FQDESV (reference sequence). CDR3 length: 14 amino acids. Between the trimmed V and J ends, which lost 5 bases and 5 bases, there was a span of 15 bases. CDR3 DNA sequence: TGTGCCAGCAGCCCGACAGCCGGCCCGGAGACCCAGTACTTC. This codes for CASSPTAGPETQYF.

The gene calls are TRBV11-1 and TRBJ1-5; 8 nucleotides match TRBD1. V lost 4 bases, J lost 4 bases, and 9 bases stayed unmatched. The V gene's germline CDR1 is SGHAT and CDR2 FQDESV (reference sequence). This CDR3 is built from 16 residues. CDR3 sequence (DNA): TGTGCCAGCAGCTCCCTCGGCAGGGGGCAAAATCAGCCCCAGCATTTT. Protein: CASSSLGRGQNQPQHF.

V usage is TRBV2 and J usage is TRBJ2-3; D not certain. From germline, CDR1 is SNHLY and CDR2 FYNNEI. The V end lost 8 bases, the J end lost 5 bases, and 11 bases lay between the germline ends. This CDR3 region has 12 residues. CDR3 DNA: TGTGCCAGCCGCTTGTTGGGAGATACGCAGTATTTT. It yields the protein CASRLLGDTQYF.

V gene TRBV7-9 combines with J gene TRBJ1-1, with D unclear. There are 14 residues in the CDR3. Per the germline V gene, CDR1 is SEHNR and CDR2 is FQNEAQ (reference sequence). The V and J ends lost 1 base and 3 bases respectively, with 9 bases between them. CDR3 sequence: CASSLGGGDTEAFF. Written as DNA, the CDR3 is TGTGCCAGCAGCTTAGGGGGAGGAGACACTGAAGCTTTCTTT.

Only a few counts were recorded for this clone. This CDR3 is also generated by other DNA sequences in the sample. The J gene is TRBJ1-1, the V gene TRBV29-1; 10 bases align to TRBD1. The junction had 3 bases not matched to a gene; V was cut back by 6 bases and J by 2 bases. The CDR3 is 13 residues long. Germline CDR1 and CDR2: SQVTM and ANQGSEA. CDR3 DNA sequence: TGCAGCGTAGACAGGGGGCGTAACACTGAAGCTTTCTTT. The encoded protein is CSVDRGRNTEAFF.

This sequence joins TRBV5-4 and TRBJ2-5, with TRBD2 matching 7 bases. Germline-derived CDR1 and CDR2 are SGHNT and YYREEE (reference sequence). The trim removed 0 bases at V and 0 bases at J, leaving 8 bases unmatched. The CDR3 runs to 17 residues. The CDR3: CASSLVGGSTNQETQYF. CDR3 sequence (DNA): TGTGCCAGCAGCTTGGTTGGCGGGAGCACCAACCAAGAGACCCAGTACTTC.

CDR3 bases: TGTGCCAGCACCTCCGGGACTGATTATGGCTACACCTTC. It yields the protein CASTSGTDYGYTF. The V gene is TRBV6-5, the J gene TRBJ1-2, with a possible D match to TRBD1 (5 bases). Germline lookup yields CDR1 MNHEY and CDR2 SVGAGI. Trimming removed 7 bases at V and 5 bases at J, with 14 bases between. The CDR3 runs 13 residues.

As DNA, the CDR3 is TGTGCCAGCAGCTTGGGACAGTATCAGCCCCAGCATTTT. Translation: CASSLGQYQPQHF. The chain links TRBV7-9 to TRBJ1-5; 7 bases map to TRBD1. CDR1 is SEHNR and CDR2 is FQNEAQ in the germline V gene (reference sequence). The ends lost 3 bases at V and 5 bases at J; junction bases unmatched: 1. This CDR3 is 13 amino acids long.

V is TRBV6-6 and J is TRBJ2-7; 10 bases line up with TRBD2. Germline values: CDR1 MNHNY, CDR2 SVGAGI (reference sequence). V lost 6 bases and J lost 5; bases outside the gene matches: 10. The CDR3 is 15 residues long. The CDR3 is CASRAASGSRDEQYF. The CDR3 DNA sequence: TGTGCCAGCAGAGCTGCTAGCGGGAGTAGGGACGAGCAGTACTTC.

The table lists this clone with a count of one. This chain joins TRBV5-6 and TRBJ2-3; 9 bases map to TRBD2. J lost 5 bases, V lost 2 bases, and 6 bases had no gene match. CDR1 SGHDT and CDR2 YYEEEE come from the germline V gene. This CDR3 has 15 residues. CDR3 protein: CASSLVAGVVDTQYF. The CDR3 coding sequence is TGTGCCAGCAGCTTAGTAGCGGGGGTGGTAGATACGCAGTATTTT.

The chain is built from TRBV7-9 and TRBJ1-1, with TRBD1 matching over 8 bases. The V gene end was trimmed by 5 bases and the J gene end by 0 bases; junction bases not matched to a gene: 5. The CDR3 totals 15 residues. Germline V gives CDR1 SEHNR, CDR2 FQNEAQ (reference sequence). Here the CDR3 reads CASSARQGMNTEAFF. CDR3 DNA sequence: TGTGCCAGCAGCGCGAGACAGGGGATGAACACTGAAGCTTTCTTT.

The chain uses TRBV6-4 and TRBJ1-2; D gene unclear. The CDR3 runs 13 residues. Germline CDR1 MRHNA, CDR2 SNTAGT. The V end was cut by 4 bases, the J end by 8 bases, with 14 bases between. The CDR3 DNA reads as TGTGCCAGCAGTGGTAACGAAGGTCGGGGCTACACCTTC. The encoded protein is CASSGNEGRGYTF.

The V call is TRBV6-6, the J call TRBJ1-5, with D maybe TRBD1 (6 bases). This CDR3 comprises 15 residues. CDR1 and CDR2 from the germline V gene are MNHNY and SVGAGI (reference sequence). Trimming removed 5 bases from V and 3 bases from J, with 14 bases in between. In DNA, the CDR3 is TGTGCCAGCAGTCTAGCCCCAGGGGCCAATCAGCCCCAGCATTTT. It specifies CASSLAPGANQPQHF.

The chain couples TRBV5-1 to TRBJ1-1; TRBD1 might be the D (5 bases). V shed 0 bases and J shed 0 bases, with 9 bases lying between them. The germline V gene has CDR1 SGHRS and CDR2 YFSETQ. CDR3 length equals 15 residues. The CDR3 region has the DNA TGCGCCAGCAGCTTGGATGGGGGAATGAACACTGAAGCTTTCTTT. Translating gives CASSLDGGMNTEAFF. The full variable domain, with the rest looked up from reference TRBV5-1 and TRBJ1-1, is KAGVTQTPRYLIKTRGQQVTLSCSPISGHRSVSWYQQTPGQGLQFLFEYFSETQRNKGNFPGRFSGRQFSNSRSEMNVSTLELGDSALYLCASSLDGGMNTEAFFGQGTRLTVV.

As DNA, the CDR3 is TGTGCCAGCAGTTTATCGGGCACAGGCAACTATGGCTACACCTTC. Translation gives CASSLSGTGNYGYTF. The J gene is TRBJ1-2, the V gene TRBV27; the D gene is possibly TRBD1 (5 bases). This CDR3 has 15 residues. Germline CDR1 is MNHEY and CDR2 is SMNVEV (reference sequence). V shed 0 bases and J shed 2 bases, with 10 bases lying between them.

The CDR3 nucleotides read TGTGCCAGTAGTAGCAGACAGGATAAGATCTACGAGCAGTACTTC. It is translated as CASSSRQDKIYEQYF. The V call is TRBV19, the J call TRBJ2-7; possibly TRBD1 for D (6 bases). Deletions cut 4 bases from V and 3 bases from J, with 16 bases between. The CDR3 has 15 amino acids. CDR1 and CDR2 (germline): LNHDA, SQIVND (reference sequence).

The chain employs TRBV5-1 and TRBJ2-1, with 11 bases that match TRBD2. The CDR3 contains 15 residues. Germline V gene lookup returns CDR1 SGHRS and CDR2 YFSETQ. The J segment lost 9 bases and the V segment lost 2 bases, leaving 7 bases of the junction unmatched. The CDR3 DNA reads TGCGCCAGCAGCTTTGAACTAGCGGGAGAAGGTGAGCAGTTCTTC. Its protein is CASSFELAGEGEQFF.

The rearrangement joins TRBV19 to TRBJ1-1; the D gene is possibly TRBD1 (5 bases). V was pared by 4 bases and J by 3 bases, with 9 bases between. Germline CDR1 is LNHDA and CDR2 is SQIVND (reference sequence). The CDR3 covers 13 residues. The DNA of the CDR3 is TGTGCCAGTAGTACAGGGATCGACACTGAAGCTTTCTTT. As protein: CASSTGIDTEAFF.